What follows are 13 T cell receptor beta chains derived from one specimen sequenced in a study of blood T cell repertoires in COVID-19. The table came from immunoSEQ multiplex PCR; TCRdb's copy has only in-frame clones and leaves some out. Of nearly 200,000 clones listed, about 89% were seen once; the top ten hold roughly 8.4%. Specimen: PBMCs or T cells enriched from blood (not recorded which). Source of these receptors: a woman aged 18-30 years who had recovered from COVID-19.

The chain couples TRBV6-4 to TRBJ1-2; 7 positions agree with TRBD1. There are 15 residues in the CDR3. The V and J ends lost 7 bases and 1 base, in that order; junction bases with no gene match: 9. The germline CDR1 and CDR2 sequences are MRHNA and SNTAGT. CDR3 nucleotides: TGTGCCAGCACCCCGGGACAGAGCCTTAACTATGGCTACACCTTC. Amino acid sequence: CASTPGQSLNYGYTF.

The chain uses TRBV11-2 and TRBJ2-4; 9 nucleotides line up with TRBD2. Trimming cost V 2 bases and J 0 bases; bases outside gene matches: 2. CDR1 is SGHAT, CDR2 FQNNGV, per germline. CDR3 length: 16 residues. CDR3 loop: CASSLRSGGAKNIQYF. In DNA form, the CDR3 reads TGTGCCAGCAGCTTACGTAGCGGGGGAGCCAAAAACATTCAGTACTTC.

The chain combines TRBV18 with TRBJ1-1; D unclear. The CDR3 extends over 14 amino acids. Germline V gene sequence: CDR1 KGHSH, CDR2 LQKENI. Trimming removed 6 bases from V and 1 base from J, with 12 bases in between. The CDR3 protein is CASSLGRGNTEAFF. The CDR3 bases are TGTGCCAGCTCTCTCGGACGGGGGAACACTGAAGCTTTCTTT. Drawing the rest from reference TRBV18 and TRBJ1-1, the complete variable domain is NAGVMQNPRHLVRRRGQEARLRCSPMKGHSHVYWYRQLPEEGLKFMVYLQKENIIDESGMPKERFSAEFPKEGPSILRIQQVVRGDSAAYFCASSLGRGNTEAFFGQGTRLTVV.

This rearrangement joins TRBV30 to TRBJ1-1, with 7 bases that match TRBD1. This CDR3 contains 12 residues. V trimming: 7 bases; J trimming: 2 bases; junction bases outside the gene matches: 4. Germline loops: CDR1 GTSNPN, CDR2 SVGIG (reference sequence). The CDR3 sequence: CASDRVNTEAFF. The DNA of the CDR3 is TGTGCCTCTGACAGGGTAAACACTGAAGCTTTCTTT.

The CDR3 here is CASSGDRGKAGELFF. Here the CDR3 DNA reads TGTGCCAGTAGTGGGGACAGGGGGAAGGCCGGGGAGCTGTTTTTT. The gene calls are TRBV19 and TRBJ2-2; 11 nucleotides match TRBD1. The CDR3 has 15 amino acids. V shed 5 bases and J 6 bases; nucleotides not matched to a gene: 5. Germline V gene sequence: CDR1 LNHDA, CDR2 SQIVND (reference sequence).

The CDR3 protein is CASSAPLENVDTEAFF. DNA of the CDR3: TGTGCCAGCAGCGCTCCTCTTGAGAACGTAGACACTGAAGCTTTCTTT. The chain has TRBV9 and TRBJ1-1; D is unresolved. Germline CDR1 and CDR2: SGDLS and YYNGEE. The CDR3 has 16 residues. V dropped 3 bases and J dropped 3 bases, with 18 bases sitting between them.

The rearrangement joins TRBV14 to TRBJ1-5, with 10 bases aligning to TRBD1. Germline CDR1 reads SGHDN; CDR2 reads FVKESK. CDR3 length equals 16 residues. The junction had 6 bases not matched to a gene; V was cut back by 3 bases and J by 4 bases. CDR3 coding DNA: TGTGCCAGCAGCCACCCCGACAGGGGGCGGAATCAGCCCCAGCATTTT. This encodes CASSHPDRGRNQPQHF.

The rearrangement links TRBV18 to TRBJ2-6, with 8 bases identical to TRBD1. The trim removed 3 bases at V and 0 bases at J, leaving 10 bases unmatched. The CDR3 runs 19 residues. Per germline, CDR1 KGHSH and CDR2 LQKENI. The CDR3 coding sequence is TGTGCCAGCTCACCTCGGGACAGGACTCTTAGCTCTGGGGCCAACGTCCTGACTTTC. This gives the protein CASSPRDRTLSSGANVLTF. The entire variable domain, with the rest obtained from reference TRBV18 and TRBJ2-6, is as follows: NAGVMQNPRHLVRRRGQEARLRCSPMKGHSHVYWYRQLPEEGLKFMVYLQKENIIDESGMPKERFSAEFPKEGPSILRIQQVVRGDSAAYFCASSPRDRTLSSGANVLTFGAGSRLTVL.

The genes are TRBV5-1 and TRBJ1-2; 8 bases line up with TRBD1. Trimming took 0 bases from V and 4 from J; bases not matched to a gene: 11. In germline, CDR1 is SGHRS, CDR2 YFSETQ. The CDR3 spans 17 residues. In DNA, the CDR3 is TGCGCCAGCAGCTTGGCCTTGGCGGGACAGGCCCCCTATGGCTACACCTTC. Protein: CASSLALAGQAPYGYTF. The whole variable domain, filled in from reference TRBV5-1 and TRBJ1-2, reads KAGVTQTPRYLIKTRGQQVTLSCSPISGHRSVSWYQQTPGQGLQFLFEYFSETQRNKGNFPGRFSGRQFSNSRSEMNVSTLELGDSALYLCASSLALAGQAPYGYTFGSGTRLTVV.

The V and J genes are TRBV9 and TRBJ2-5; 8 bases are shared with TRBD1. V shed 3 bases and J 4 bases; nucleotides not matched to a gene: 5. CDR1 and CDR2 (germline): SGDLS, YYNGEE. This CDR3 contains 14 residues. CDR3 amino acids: CASSAGGSGETQYF. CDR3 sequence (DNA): TGTGCCAGCAGCGCAGGGGGCTCGGGAGAGACCCAGTACTTC.

DNA for the CDR3: TGTGCCAGCAGTAGAGGAGTGTCCCTCCCGAGCTCCTACGAGCAGTACTTC. This translates into CASSRGVSLPSSYEQYF. The chain couples TRBV28 to TRBJ2-7; D gene uncertain. Trimming removed 5 bases from V and 0 bases from J, with 20 bases in between. The germline CDR1 and CDR2 sequences are MDHEN and SYDVKM. The CDR3 runs to 17 residues.

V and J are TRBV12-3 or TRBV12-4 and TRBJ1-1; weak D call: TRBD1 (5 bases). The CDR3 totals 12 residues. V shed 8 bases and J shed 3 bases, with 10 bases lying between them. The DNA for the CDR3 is TGTGCCAGCTGGGGGGTCCACACTGAAGCTTTCTTT. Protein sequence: CASWGVHTEAFF.

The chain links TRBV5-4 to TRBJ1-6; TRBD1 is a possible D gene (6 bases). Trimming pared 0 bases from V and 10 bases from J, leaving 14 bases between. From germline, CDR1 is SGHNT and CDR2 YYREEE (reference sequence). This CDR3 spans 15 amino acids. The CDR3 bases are TGTGCCAGCAGCTTGGAGGTTGGGGGGGCCTCACCCCTCCACTTT. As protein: CASSLEVGGASPLHF.